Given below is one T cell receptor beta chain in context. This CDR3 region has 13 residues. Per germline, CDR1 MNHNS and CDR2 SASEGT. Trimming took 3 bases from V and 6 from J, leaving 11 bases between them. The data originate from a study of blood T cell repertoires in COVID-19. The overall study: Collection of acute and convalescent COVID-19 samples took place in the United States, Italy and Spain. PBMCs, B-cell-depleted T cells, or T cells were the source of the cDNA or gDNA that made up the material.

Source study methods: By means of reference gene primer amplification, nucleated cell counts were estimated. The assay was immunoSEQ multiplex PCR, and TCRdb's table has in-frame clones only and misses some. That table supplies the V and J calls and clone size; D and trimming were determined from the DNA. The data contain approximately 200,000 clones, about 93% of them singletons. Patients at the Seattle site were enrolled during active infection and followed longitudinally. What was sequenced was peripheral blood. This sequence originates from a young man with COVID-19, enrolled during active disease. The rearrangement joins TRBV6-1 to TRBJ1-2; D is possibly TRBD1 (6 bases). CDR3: CASSDTGLDGYTF. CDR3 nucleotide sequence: TGTGCCAGCAGTGATACAGGGTTAGATGGCTACACCTTC.